What follows is one TCR beta chain and its context. The antigen remains unidentified. These data originate in a study of blood T cells in healthy people across ages. General study results and limits: Naive T cell percentage showed a strong correlation with the diversity of TCR beta.

V was cut by 1 base and J by 2 bases, with 15 bases left in between. The CDR3 runs to 16 residues. Germline V gene data show CDR1 as MDHEN and CDR2 as SYDVKM. Using a J-beta primer mix together with a sample-barcoded 5' primer, a second PCR was run for roughly 6 to 12 cycles. Every cDNA was tagged by a template-switch adaptor with 12 random nucleotides. TCRdb reprocessed the 5' RACE reads with MiXCR, giving one entry per CDR3 protein. The data hold 650,000 to 800,000 distinct CDR3 sequences, with around 50% observed a single time. Each donor gave approximately 9.7 milliliters of peripheral blood. Isolation yielded PBMCs, at least 7 million per sample, in every case.

The clonotype originates from a woman older than 75 in good health. The chain links TRBV28 to TRBJ2-7; D is possibly TRBD2 (7 bases). The sample was blood. CDR3 DNA: TGTGCCAGCAGTTTATACCTGGGAGGGGGGACCTACGAGCAGTACTTC. It encodes CASSLYLGGGTYEQYF.